The sequence of this TCR beta chain was determined in a study of shared clonotypes between healthy human individuals. Overall study: Per donor, CD8 memory used one plate, CD8 naive used two, CD4 memory used three and CD4 naive used three.

Trimming removed 5 bases from V and 5 bases from J; junction bases left unmatched: 5. Germline CDR1 is SGHRS and CDR2 is YFSETQ. The CDR3 has 13 amino acids. About this clone: This same CDR3 is encoded by further DNA sequences in the sample.

Using immunoSEQ multiplex PCR, the repertoire was profiled, and TCRdb retains in-frame clones only, with some absent. The sample holds millions of clones, around nine tenths seen once. The TCR originated in a man younger than 30 in good health. Sample: naive CD4+ T cells sorted from blood. Documented subset: CD45RA+ positively selected. The chain joins TRBV5-1 to TRBJ2-5; 8 bases match TRBD1. CDR3 bases: TGCGCCAGCAGTCCAGGGGGCGCCGAGACCCAGTACTTC. Translated, it gives CASSPGGAETQYF.